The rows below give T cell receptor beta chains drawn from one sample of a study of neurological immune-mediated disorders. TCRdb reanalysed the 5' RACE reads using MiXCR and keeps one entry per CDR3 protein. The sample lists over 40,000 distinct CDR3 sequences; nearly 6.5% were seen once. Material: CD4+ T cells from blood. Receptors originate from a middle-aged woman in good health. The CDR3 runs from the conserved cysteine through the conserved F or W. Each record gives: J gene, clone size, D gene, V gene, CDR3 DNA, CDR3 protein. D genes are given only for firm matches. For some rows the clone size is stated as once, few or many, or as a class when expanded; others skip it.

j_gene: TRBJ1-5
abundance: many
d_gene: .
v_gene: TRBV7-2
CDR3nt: TGTGCCAGCAGCATCGACAGTGCGGGGAATCAGCCCCAGCATTTT
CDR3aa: CASSIDSAGNQPQHF

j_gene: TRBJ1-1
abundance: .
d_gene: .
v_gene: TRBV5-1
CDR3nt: TGCGCCAGCAGCGGACGGTCCGGAGGGGACACTGAAGCTTTCTTT
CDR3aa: CASSGRSGGDTEAFF

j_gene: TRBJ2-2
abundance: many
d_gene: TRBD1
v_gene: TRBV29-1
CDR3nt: TGCAGCGTTGATTGGGGGACAGGTTACACCGGGGAGCTGTTTTTT
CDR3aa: CSVDWGTGYTGELFF

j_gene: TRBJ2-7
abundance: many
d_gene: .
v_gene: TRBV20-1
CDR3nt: TGCAGTGCTAGAGATACTGGGGGAATGGGGGCCGAGCAGTACTTC
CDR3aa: CSARDTGGMGAEQYF

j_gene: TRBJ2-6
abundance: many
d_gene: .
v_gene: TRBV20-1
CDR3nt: TGCAGTGCCGTGGGGGGGCGGAGCTCTGGGGCCAACGTCCTGACTTTC
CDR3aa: CSAVGGRSSGANVLTF

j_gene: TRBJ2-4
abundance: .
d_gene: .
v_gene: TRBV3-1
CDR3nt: TGTGCCAGCAGCCCCCCATCCAAAAACATTCAGTACTTC
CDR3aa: CASSPPSKNIQYF

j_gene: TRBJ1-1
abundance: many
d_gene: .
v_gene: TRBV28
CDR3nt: TGTGCCAGCAGTTTAATGGGGGCCACTGAAGCTTTCTTT
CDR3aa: CASSLMGATEAFF

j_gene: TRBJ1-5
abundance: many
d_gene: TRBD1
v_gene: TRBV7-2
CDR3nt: TGTGCCAGCAGCCCGAGGACAGGGGCGGGGAGCAATCAGCCCCAGCATTTT
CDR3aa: CASSPRTGAGSNQPQHF

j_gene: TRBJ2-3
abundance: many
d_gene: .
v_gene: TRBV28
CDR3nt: TGTGCCATCAGAGCGGGTTTCACAGATACGCAGTATTTT
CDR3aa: CAIRAGFTDTQYF

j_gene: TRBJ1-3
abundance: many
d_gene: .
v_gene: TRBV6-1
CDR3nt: TGTGCCAGCACGGCCGAGAACACCTCTGGAAACACCATATATTTT
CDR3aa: CASTAENTSGNTIYF

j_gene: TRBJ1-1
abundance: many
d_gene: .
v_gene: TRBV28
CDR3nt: TGTGCCAGCATTAGGGCAGGGAAGGGGACTGAAGCTTTCTTT
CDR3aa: CASIRAGKGTEAFF

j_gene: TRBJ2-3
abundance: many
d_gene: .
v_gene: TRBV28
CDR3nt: TGTGCCAGCAGTTTGTTAACCCAGGCGCAGTATTTT
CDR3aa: CASSLLTQAQYF

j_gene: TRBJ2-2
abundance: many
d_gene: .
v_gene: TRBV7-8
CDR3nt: TGTGCCAGCAGCCCGAGGAGGGTGGGGGAGCTGTTTTTT
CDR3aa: CASSPRRVGELFF

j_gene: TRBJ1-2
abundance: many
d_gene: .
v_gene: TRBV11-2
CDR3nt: TGTGCCAGCAGTCAACAGGGACCCTATGGCTACACCTTC
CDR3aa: CASSQQGPYGYTF

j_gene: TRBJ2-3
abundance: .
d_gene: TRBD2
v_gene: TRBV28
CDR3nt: TGTGCCAGCAGTTTACAGATAGCGGGTGCAGATACGCAGTATTTT
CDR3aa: CASSLQIAGADTQYF

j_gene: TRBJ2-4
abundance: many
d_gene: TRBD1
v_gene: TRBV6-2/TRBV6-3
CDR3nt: TGTGCCAGCAGTCGGGACAGCAAAAACATTCAGTACTTC
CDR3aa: CASSRDSKNIQYF

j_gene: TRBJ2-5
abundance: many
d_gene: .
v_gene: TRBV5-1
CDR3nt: TGCGCCAGCAGCCCCGGACTAGGATCAGGGGAAGAGACCCAGTACTTC
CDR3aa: CASSPGLGSGEETQYF

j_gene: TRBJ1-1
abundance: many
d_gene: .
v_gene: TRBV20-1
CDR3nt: TGCAGTGCTAGAGATGGACAGTTCTTCAACACTGAAGCTTTCTTT
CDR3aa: CSARDGQFFNTEAFF

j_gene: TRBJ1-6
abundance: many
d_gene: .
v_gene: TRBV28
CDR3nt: TGTGCCAGCGCGTCGGGTTTACATAATTCACCCCTCCACTTT
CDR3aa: CASASGLHNSPLHF

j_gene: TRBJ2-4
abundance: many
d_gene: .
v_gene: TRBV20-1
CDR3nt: TGCAGTGCTAGGGACTTAGCTAGGAACATTCAGTACTTC
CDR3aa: CSARDLARNIQYF

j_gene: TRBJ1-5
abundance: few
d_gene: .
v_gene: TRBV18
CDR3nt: TGTGCCAGCTCACCGTCGGACAGAAACAATCAGCCCCAGCATTTT
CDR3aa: CASSPSDRNNQPQHF

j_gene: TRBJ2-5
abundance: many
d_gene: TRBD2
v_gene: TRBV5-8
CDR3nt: TGTGCCAGCAGCCTGGGTGGACTAGCGGAGACCCAGTACTTC
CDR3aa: CASSLGGLAETQYF

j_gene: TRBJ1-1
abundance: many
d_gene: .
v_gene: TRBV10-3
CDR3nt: TGTGCCATCATCCCGGGAGAATCCACTGAAGCTTTCTTT
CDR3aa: CAIIPGESTEAFF

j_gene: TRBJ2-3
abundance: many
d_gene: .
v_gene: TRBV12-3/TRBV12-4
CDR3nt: TGTGCCAGCAGTTTTCATCGGCGCACAGATACGCAGTATTTT
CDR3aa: CASSFHRRTDTQYF

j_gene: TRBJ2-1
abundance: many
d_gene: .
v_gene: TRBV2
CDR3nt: TGTGCCAGCAGTGAAGCTACGAGCCCCTACAATGAGCAGTTCTTC
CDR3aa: CASSEATSPYNEQFF

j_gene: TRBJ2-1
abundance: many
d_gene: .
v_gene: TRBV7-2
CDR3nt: TGTGCCAGCAGCTTAGGGGGATTAAAGGGCAATGAGCAGTTCTTC
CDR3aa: CASSLGGLKGNEQFF

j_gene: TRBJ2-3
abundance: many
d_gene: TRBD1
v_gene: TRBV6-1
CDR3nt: TGTGCCAGCAGGAAGACCGGGACAGGTCCTAATACGCAGTATTTT
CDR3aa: CASRKTGTGPNTQYF

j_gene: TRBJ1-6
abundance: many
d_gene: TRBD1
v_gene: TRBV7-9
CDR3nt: TGTGCCAGCAGACCGACAGGGGTAAATTCACCCCTCCACTTT
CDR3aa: CASRPTGVNSPLHF

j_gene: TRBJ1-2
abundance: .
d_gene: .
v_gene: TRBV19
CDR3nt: TGTGCCAGTAGCCGAATAGGGGACTATAGCTACACCTTC
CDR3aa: CASSRIGDYSYTF

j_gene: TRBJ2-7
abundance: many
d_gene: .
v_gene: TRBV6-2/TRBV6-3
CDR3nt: TGTGCCAGCAGTCCCCCGGGACTGGCCTACGAGCAGTACTTC
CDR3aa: CASSPPGLAYEQYF

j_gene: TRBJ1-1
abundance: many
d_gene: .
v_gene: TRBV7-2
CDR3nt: TGTGCCAGCAGTCTAAGGGCAGGGGATAAGGCTTTCTTT
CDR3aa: CASSLRAGDKAFF